This T cell receptor beta chain was documented in a study of monozygotic twins with inflammatory bowel disease. TCRdb re-called the 5' RACE reads and catalogs CDR3 proteins one per entry, DNA excluded. Its clone listing holds around 450,000 distinct CDR3 sequences. Points on this clonotype: What it binds is not known.

The CDR3 has 13 residues. The germline V gene has CDR1 MNHNY and CDR2 SVGAGI (reference sequence). Study-wide results and caveats: The co-twins with IBD showed lower TCRbeta diversity (inverse Simpson) than their healthy siblings. Different T cell subtypes could not be distinguished.

The sample was blood. This chain uses TRBV6-6 with TRBJ2-7. The source is a human donor with ulcerative colitis or Crohn's disease, or a healthy co-twin of an affected twin (not recorded which). This CDR3 is CASRLDPRNEQYF.